These 28 T cell receptor beta chains share one sample of origin, sequenced in a study of T cell responses to AZD1222 COVID-19 vaccine. Method: immunoSEQ multiplex PCR; TCRdb's copy keeps in-frame clones and lacks some. The sample holds 100,000 to 150,000 clones, 88% seen once. Sample: peripheral blood, taken on day 0 of AZD1222 vaccination. All receptors come from an adult in good health.

The J gene is TRBJ1-2, the V gene TRBV29-1; 10 nucleotides agree with TRBD1. Trimming at V came to 7 bases and at J to 1 base, leaving 9 bases not matched to a gene. Germline assignment: CDR1 SQVTM and CDR2 ANQGSEA. The CDR3 is made up of 15 amino acids. The CDR3 DNA follows: TGCAGCGGTTTGGGGACAGGGGAAGGTAACTATGGCTACACCTTC. This sequence encodes CSGLGTGEGNYGYTF.

The chain joins TRBV15 to TRBJ2-1; TRBD1 agrees at 7 bases. The CDR3 is 12 residues long. Germline CDR1 LNHNV, CDR2 YYDKDF (reference sequence). With 4 bases clipped from V and 8 bases from J, the junction kept 2 bases outside the gene matches. In nucleotides, the CDR3 is TGTGCCACCAGCACGACAGGGCATGAGCAGTTCTTC. Residues: CATSTTGHEQFF.

This clone has just a few counts. The chain employs TRBV13 and TRBJ1-6; weak D call: TRBD1 (5 bases). V lost 1 base, J lost 0 bases, and 13 bases lay in between. CDR3 length: 18 residues. Germline CDR1 PRHDT, CDR2 FYEKMQ (reference sequence). The CDR3 DNA is TGTGCCAGCAGCTTAGAAGGCAGGGTTGACTCCTATAATTCACCCCTCCACTTT. Residues: CASSLEGRVDSYNSPLHF.

The chain links TRBV7-3 to TRBJ2-3; TRBD1 might be the D (5 bases). The CDR3 spans 18 residues. Germline-derived CDR1 and CDR2 are SGHTA and FQGTGA. The V end lost 0 bases, the J end lost 1 base, and 17 bases lay between the germline ends. The CDR3 reads CASSLTARSARGTDTQYF. DNA of the CDR3: TGTGCCAGCAGCTTAACGGCTCGATCAGCCAGGGGCACAGATACGCAGTATTTT.

This chain links TRBV6-2 or TRBV6-3 with TRBJ2-1, with TRBD1 identical over 7 bases. Germline CDR1 is MNHEY and CDR2 is SVGEGT. This CDR3 is built from 14 residues. V dropped 6 bases and J dropped 6; count of bases not matched to a gene: 8. CDR3 region: CASSPQTGVNEQFF. DNA for the CDR3: TGTGCCAGCAGCCCCCAAACAGGGGTCAATGAGCAGTTCTTC.

V is TRBV5-6 and J is TRBJ1-1; D possibly corresponds to TRBD1 (6 bases). Germline CDR1 SGHDT, CDR2 YYEEEE. The CDR3 is made up of 16 amino acids. V was clipped by 4 bases and J by 2 bases, with 18 bases between them. The chain's CDR3 is CASSARDIFFNTEAFF. CDR3 coding DNA: TGTGCCAGCAGCGCCCGGGACATTTTTTTTAACACTGAAGCTTTCTTT.

This clone showed up just once. V and J are TRBV10-3 and TRBJ1-5, with 7 bases that match TRBD1. J gave up 4 bases and V 4 bases, and 7 bases lay outside the gene matches. CDR1 is ENHRY and CDR2 is SYGVKD in the germline V gene. This CDR3 is built from 15 residues. The CDR3 protein is CAISGPGTDNQPQHF. DNA of the CDR3: TGTGCCATCAGTGGTCCCGGGACAGATAATCAGCCCCAGCATTTT.

This clone appeared a single time. The J gene is TRBJ2-1, the V gene TRBV30; 7 bases agree with TRBD1. Germline loops: CDR1 GTSNPN, CDR2 SVGIG (reference sequence). V was pared by 0 bases and J by 3 bases, with 8 bases of the junction left unmatched. The CDR3 runs to 16 residues. The CDR3 here is CAWSVKWDSHYNEQFF. The CDR3 DNA reads as TGTGCCTGGAGTGTAAAATGGGACAGTCACTACAATGAGCAGTTCTTC. Full variable domain (rest looked up from reference TRBV30 and TRBJ2-1): SQTIHQWPATLVQPVGSPLSLECTVEGTSNPNLYWYRQAAGRGLQLLFYSVGIGQISSEVPQNLSASRPQDRQFILSSKKLLLSDSGFYLCAWSVKWDSHYNEQFFGPGTRLTVL.

V is TRBV4-3 and J is TRBJ2-7; D uncertain. Germline CDR1 LGHNA, CDR2 YSLEER. CDR3 length: 17 amino acids. V was clipped by 1 base and J by 1 base, with 17 bases between them. The CDR3 DNA reads TGCGCCAGCAGCCAAGGGCCTCCGGGTGGGGTTTCCTACGAGCAGTACTTC. Translating it yields CASSQGPPGGVSYEQYF.

This chain uses TRBV11-3 with TRBJ2-5; D gene ambiguous. The CDR3 runs 14 residues. With 1 base removed from V and 2 bases from J, the gap between germline ends came to 8 bases. Germline assignment: CDR1 SGHNT and CDR2 YENEEA. CDR3 coding DNA: TGTGCCAGCAGCTTAGTATCAAGTCAAGAGACCCAGTACTTC. Its translation: CASSLVSSQETQYF.

This chain connects TRBV3-1 (or the pseudogene TRBV3-2) to TRBJ2-5; either TRBD1 or TRBD2 may supply D (5 bases each). V was clipped by 6 bases and J by 5 bases, with 16 bases between them. Germline V gene lookup returns CDR1 LGHDT and CDR2 YNNKEL (reference sequence). The CDR3 has 14 residues. This CDR3 is CASSRFGTTETQYF. CDR3 nucleotides: TGTGCCAGCAGTCGATTCGGGACGACGGAGACCCAGTACTTC.

The CDR3 region is CASSPRLGYEQYF. The CDR3 nucleotides read TGTGCCAGCTCACCCCGTCTAGGGTACGAGCAGTACTTC. V is TRBV18 and J is TRBJ2-7; D not certain. The CDR3 loop spans 13 amino acids. Trimming shortened V by 3 bases and J by 4 bases, and 10 bases separated the two germline ends. The V gene's germline CDR1 is KGHSH and CDR2 LQKENI.

This clone was recorded once. The rearrangement joins TRBV7-2 to TRBJ2-1; D unclear. CDR1 and CDR2 from the germline V gene are SGHTA and FQGNSA. Trimming removed 5 bases at V and 12 bases at J, with 17 bases between. CDR3 length: 13 residues. As DNA, the CDR3 is TGTGCCAGCAGCCCTTCAAGTCGGTCTGGGCAGTTCTTC. Translating gives CASSPSSRSGQFF.

The chain combines TRBV6-1 with TRBJ1-5; D is unresolved. The V gene lost 2 bases and the J gene lost 13 bases, with 12 bases spanning the gap. This CDR3 has 12 amino acids. Germline V gene lookup returns CDR1 MNHNS and CDR2 SASEGT. The CDR3 bases are TGTGCCAGCAGTGAACTCACCACGACGCAGCATTTT. Its translation: CASSELTTTQHF.

V gene TRBV11-3 combines with J gene TRBJ2-1, with D hard to call. This CDR3 has 14 residues. V was shortened by 8 bases and J by 0 bases, with 11 bases between the two germline ends. The V gene's germline CDR1 is SGHNT and CDR2 YENEEA. CDR3 residues: CASSPFSSYNEQFF. The CDR3 DNA reads as TGTGCCAGCTCGCCTTTTAGCTCCTACAATGAGCAGTTCTTC.

The chain has TRBV24-1 and TRBJ1-1, with 7 bases lining up with TRBD1. This CDR3 comprises 16 residues. The junction had 6 bases not matched to a gene; V was cut back by 3 bases and J by 0 bases. Per germline, CDR1 KGHDR and CDR2 SFDVKD. CDR3 in amino acids: CATSDRDSKLNTEAFF. The CDR3 DNA reads TGTGCCACCAGTGATCGGGACAGTAAATTGAACACTGAAGCTTTCTTT.

The chain recombines TRBV24-1 with TRBJ2-7; 7 bases agree with TRBD1. Germline values: CDR1 KGHDR, CDR2 SFDVKD. The CDR3 runs to 15 residues. Trimming took 1 base from V and 1 from J; bases not matched to a gene: 3. In nucleotides, the CDR3 is TGTGCCACCAGTGATTTCTCAGGGGGTTCCTACGAGCAGTACTTC. The encoded protein is CATSDFSGGSYEQYF.

The chain uses TRBV7-6 and TRBJ2-5; D is possibly TRBD1 or TRBD2 (7 bases each). Trimming pared 6 bases from V and 7 bases from J, leaving 21 bases between. This CDR3 comprises 15 residues. Germline values: CDR1 SGHVS, CDR2 FNYEAQ. For the CDR3, the DNA is TGTGCCAGCAGTTTCTCACCCCAGGGGGGGACGACCCAGTACTTC. As protein: CASSFSPQGGTTQYF.

This clone has a single count. This rearrangement joins TRBV24-1 to TRBJ1-5; 9 bases agree with TRBD1. The V and J ends lost 4 bases and 6 bases, in that order; junction bases with no gene match: 6. From germline, CDR1 is KGHDR and CDR2 SFDVKD. The CDR3 sequence is 15 residues long. Written as DNA, the CDR3 is TGTGCCACCAGTGAAAAGACAGGGGGGCCTCAGCCCCAGCATTTT. It codes for CATSEKTGGPQPQHF.

J is TRBJ1-5 and V is TRBV15; D is uncertain. Trimming removed 7 bases from V and 2 bases from J, with 12 bases in between. The germline gives CDR1 LNHNV, CDR2 YYDKDF (reference sequence). The CDR3 has 14 amino acids. Here the CDR3 reads CATTTSVGNQPQHF. DNA for the CDR3: TGTGCCACCACCACCTCAGTCGGCAATCAGCCCCAGCATTTT.

This chain uses TRBV24-1 with TRBJ1-1; tentative D call: TRBD1 (5 bases). Trimming took off 4 bases at V and 1 base at J, with 15 bases between the two ends. There are 16 residues in the CDR3. The germline V gene has CDR1 KGHDR and CDR2 SFDVKD. CDR3 region: CATSEIPTDPNTEAFF. The CDR3 DNA reads TGTGCCACCAGTGAAATACCGACAGACCCGAACACTGAAGCTTTCTTT.

The V gene is TRBV3-1 (or the pseudogene TRBV3-2), the J gene TRBJ2-2; the D is unclear. The length of the CDR3 is 13 residues. The germline V and J ends were trimmed by 0 bases and 4 bases, with 3 bases remaining between them. The germline V gene has CDR1 LGHDT and CDR2 YNNKEL (reference sequence). The CDR3 coding sequence is TGTGCCAGCAGCCAAGATACCACCGGGGAGCTGTTTTTT. It yields the protein CASSQDTTGELFF.

This clone was observed a handful of times. The chain recombines TRBV30 with TRBJ1-2; D is perhaps TRBD1 (5 bases). Between the trimmed V and J ends, which lost 8 bases and 8 bases, there was a span of 18 bases. Germline CDR1 and CDR2: GTSNPN and SVGIG (reference sequence). The CDR3 length is 12 residues. The CDR3 protein is CALNYGGKGYTF. The CDR3, as DNA: TGTGCCCTAAATTACGGGGGGAAAGGCTACACCTTC.

CDR3 DNA: TGCAGCGTTGATTTGAGACGGGGCTACACCTTC. It encodes CSVDLRRGYTF. The J gene is TRBJ1-2, the V gene TRBV29-1; no clear D gene. With 3 bases removed from V and 8 bases from J, the gap between germline ends came to 10 bases. The CDR3 loop spans 11 amino acids. Germline V lookup: CDR1 SQVTM, CDR2 ANQGSEA.

The V gene is TRBV30, the J gene TRBJ2-3; TRBD2 matches at 8 bases. The V segment lost 0 bases and the J segment 2 bases; nucleotides outside the gene matches: 7. The CDR3 contains 16 residues. Germline assignment: CDR1 GTSNPN and CDR2 SVGIG (reference sequence). CDR3 in DNA: TGTGCCTGGAGTGTACTAGCGGAGGCTCTCACAGATACGCAGTATTTT. Encoded protein: CAWSVLAEALTDTQYF. Drawing the rest from reference TRBV30 and TRBJ2-3, the complete variable domain is SQTIHQWPATLVQPVGSPLSLECTVEGTSNPNLYWYRQAAGRGLQLLFYSVGIGQISSEVPQNLSASRPQDRQFILSSKKLLLSDSGFYLCAWSVLAEALTDTQYFGPGTRLTVL.

The chain carries TRBV9 and TRBJ1-6; D possibly corresponds to TRBD1 (5 bases). This CDR3 has 15 amino acids. Trimming removed 0 bases from V and 9 bases from J, with 13 bases in between. CDR1 and CDR2 from the germline V gene are SGDLS and YYNGEE. CDR3 loop: CASSVAGGSTSPLHF. CDR3 nucleotides: TGTGCCAGCAGCGTAGCGGGGGGGTCAACTTCACCCCTCCACTTT.

This clone was recorded a few times. This chain connects TRBV5-1 to TRBJ1-3; tentative D call: TRBD1 (6 bases). Trimming left V 4 bases short and J 0 bases short, with 8 bases between. In germline, CDR1 is SGHRS, CDR2 YFSETQ. This CDR3 contains 14 residues. CDR3 bases: TGCGCCAGCAGCCAGGGGCCCTCTGGAAACACCATATATTTT. It translates to CASSQGPSGNTIYF. The full variable domain, completed using reference TRBV5-1 and TRBJ1-3, is KAGVTQTPRYLIKTRGQQVTLSCSPISGHRSVSWYQQTPGQGLQFLFEYFSETQRNKGNFPGRFSGRQFSNSRSEMNVSTLELGDSALYLCASSQGPSGNTIYFGEGSWLTVV.

The gene calls are TRBV5-4 and TRBJ2-1; possible D gene TRBD2, 6 bases. V was trimmed by 4 bases and J by 0 bases, leaving 14 bases between them. CDR1 is SGHNT and CDR2 is YYREEE in the germline V gene (reference sequence). The CDR3 length is 16 residues. The CDR3 loop reads CASSPSSGSSYNEQFF. In DNA form, the CDR3 reads TGTGCCAGCAGCCCCAGCTCCGGGAGCTCCTACAATGAGCAGTTCTTC.